These 16 T cell receptor beta chains originate from one sample sequenced in a study of human T cells and chemical hapten exposure. In TCRdb, the RACE reads were re-called with MiXCR into one record per CDR3 protein. The sample holds around 150,000 distinct CDR3 sequences, about 14% seen once. Time point noted: patch test 1, 2 weeks after DPC sensitization. As for treatment: therapeutic diphenylcyclopropenone sensitization with weekly scalp DPC. The sample in question was whole blood, obtained in connection with sensitization to the hapten diphenylcyclopropenone (DPC). The source is a woman aged 25 to 39 with alopecia areata. Some clones in this sample may be carry-over from other donors' samples.

V usage is TRBV6-6 and J usage is TRBJ2-1, with D uncertain. The germline V gene has CDR1 MNHNY and CDR2 SVGAGI (reference sequence). The CDR3 spans 14 residues. The V gene lost 0 bases and the J gene lost 5 bases, with 8 bases spanning the gap. DNA of the CDR3: TGTGCCAGCAGTTACTCTCGGCCAGACAATGAGCAGTTCTTC. This translates into CASSYSRPDNEQFF.

The chain couples TRBV11-2 to TRBJ1-1, with 11 bases aligning to TRBD1. The CDR3 is 16 amino acids. CDR1 SGHAT and CDR2 FQNNGV come from the germline V gene. V lost 5 bases and J lost 4; bases outside the gene matches: 9. Here the CDR3 reads CASSNRDRGRSTEAFF. The DNA of the CDR3 is TGTGCCAGCAGCAACCGGGACAGGGGGAGGAGCACTGAAGCTTTCTTT.

This clonotype was counted many times. The V gene is TRBV5-6, the J gene TRBJ1-6; D gene unclear. Trimming pared 0 bases from V and 9 bases from J, leaving 10 bases between. Germline CDR1 SGHDT, CDR2 YYEEEE. CDR3 length equals 14 residues. The CDR3 sequence is CASSLGRLASPLHF. The DNA for the CDR3 is TGTGCCAGCAGCTTGGGGCGGCTGGCTTCACCCCTCCACTTT. Together with reference TRBV5-6 and TRBJ1-6, the CDR3 gives the full variable domain: DAGVTQSPTHLIKTRGQQVTLRCSPKSGHDTVSWYQQALGQGPQFIFQYYEEEERQRGNFPDRFSGHQFPNYSSELNVNALLLGDSALYLCASSLGRLASPLHFGNGTRLTVT.

A few counts support this clonotype. The CDR3 nucleotides are TGTGCCAGCGGTCAGGGGCCCATCTCTGGAAACACCATATATTTT. Its translation: CASGQGPISGNTIYF. The gene calls are TRBV6-5 and TRBJ1-3; D possibly corresponds to TRBD1 (6 bases). Germline V gene sequence: CDR1 MNHEY, CDR2 SVGAGI. CDR3 size: 15 residues. The ends were cut back, 8 bases at V and 0 bases at J, with 14 bases in the middle.

This chain joins TRBV9 and TRBJ2-3; 7 bases fit TRBD1. J was trimmed by 0 bases and V by 4 bases; bases with no gene match: 8. Looked up from germline, CDR1 is SGDLS and CDR2 is YYNGEE. This CDR3 is 16 amino acids long. The CDR3 reads CASSLRQGTSTDTQYF. The CDR3 DNA sequence: TGTGCCAGCAGCTTGCGACAGGGCACTAGCACAGATACGCAGTATTTT.

This clonotype was counted ten times or more. This sequence joins TRBV6-4 and TRBJ1-1; D is unresolved. Germline lookup yields CDR1 MRHNA and CDR2 SNTAGT. The CDR3 has 13 residues. Trimming left V 3 bases short and J 1 base short, with 6 bases between. In DNA form, the CDR3 reads TGTGCCAGCAGTGAAACGGCGAACACTGAAGCTTTCTTT. Its translation is CASSETANTEAFF.

A few counts support this clonotype. The chain joins TRBV5-5 to TRBJ1-6; D is ambiguous. This CDR3 comprises 13 residues. V was shortened by 2 bases and J by 13 bases, with 13 bases between the two germline ends. Germline V gene data show CDR1 as SGHKS and CDR2 as YYEKEE (reference sequence). The CDR3 nucleotides read TGTGCCAGCAGCTTCAGCCCCGAGTCGCCCCTCCACTTT. This encodes CASSFSPESPLHF.

This clonotype was picked up many times. The chain couples TRBV12-3 or TRBV12-4 to TRBJ1-6, with D maybe TRBD1 (6 bases). Trimming removed 6 bases at V and 5 bases at J, with 11 bases between. This CDR3 region has 14 residues. CDR3 nucleotide sequence: TGTGCCAGCAGGCCAACAGGGAATAATTCACCCCTCCACTTT. Protein product: CASRPTGNNSPLHF.

This clonotype was counted between two and nine times. The chain employs TRBV7-9 and TRBJ1-1; no reliable D call. Germline V gives CDR1 SEHNR, CDR2 FQNEAQ (reference sequence). The CDR3 is 15 amino acids. V was shortened by 0 bases and J by 5 bases, with 13 bases between the two germline ends. The CDR3 loop reads CASSLAGATRTEAFF. The CDR3 DNA reads as TGTGCCAGCAGCTTAGCGGGAGCCACCAGGACTGAAGCTTTCTTT.

The chain links TRBV28 to TRBJ1-1; D ambiguous. V shed 3 bases and J shed 3 bases, with 8 bases lying between them. CDR1 MDHEN and CDR2 SYDVKM come from the germline V gene. The CDR3 has 13 amino acids. The CDR3 DNA reads TGTGCCAGCAGTTTGCCCCCTCACACTGAAGCTTTCTTT. Amino acid sequence: CASSLPPHTEAFF.

This clonotype was found a few times. V gene TRBV7-9 combines with J gene TRBJ1-2, with D unresolved. There are 14 residues in the CDR3. The V and J ends lost 1 base and 5 bases respectively, with 11 bases between them. Germline CDR1 SEHNR, CDR2 FQNEAQ (reference sequence). CDR3 nucleotides: TGTGCCAGCAGCTTAGAGAGCCAGAGATATGGCTACACCTTC. It codes for CASSLESQRYGYTF.

This chain joins TRBV11-3 and TRBJ2-5; a possible D gene is TRBD2 (6 bases). Trimming left V 5 bases short and J 4 bases short, with 17 bases between. Germline-derived CDR1 and CDR2 are SGHNT and YENEEA. This CDR3 has 15 amino acids. CDR3 region: CASSPGTPGRETQYF. CDR3 nucleotides: TGTGCCAGCAGCCCCGGGACTCCTGGACGAGAGACCCAGTACTTC.

This clonotype has a handful of counts. The chain is built from TRBV27 and TRBJ2-7, with D perhaps TRBD1 or TRBD2 (5 bases each). The CDR3 sequence is 14 residues long. Germline V gives CDR1 MNHEY, CDR2 SMNVEV (reference sequence). V lost 5 bases to trimming and J lost 5 bases, with 16 bases between them. For the CDR3, the DNA is TGTGCCAGCAGTGACCGGGACGGGGTCGACGAGCAGTACTTC. Protein sequence: CASSDRDGVDEQYF.

This clonotype was recorded a few times. The chain combines TRBV7-2 with TRBJ2-3; 9 nucleotides match TRBD2. CDR1 is SGHTA and CDR2 is FQGNSA in the germline V gene. The CDR3 loop spans 16 amino acids. Unmatched junction bases numbered 4, after V lost 1 base and J lost 2 bases. Here the CDR3 DNA reads TGTGCCAGCAGCTTAGTCGCTAGCGGGAACACAGATACGCAGTATTTT. Its translation: CASSLVASGNTDTQYF.

There are a few counts of this clonotype. J is TRBJ1-2 and V is TRBV28; TRBD1 matches 7 bases. This CDR3 is 12 amino acids long. Germline V gene data show CDR1 as MDHEN and CDR2 as SYDVKM. Losses at the gene ends were 6 bases for V and 7 bases for J; bases not matched to a gene: 5. CDR3 bases: TGTGCCAGCAGGACAGGGCTAGGTGGCTACACCTTC. Amino acids: CASRTGLGGYTF.

This clonotype was seen more than once but under ten times. The rearrangement joins TRBV5-6 to TRBJ2-3; D may match TRBD1 or TRBD2 (6 bases each). CDR3 size: 15 residues. Germline values: CDR1 SGHDT, CDR2 YYEEEE. V shed 4 bases and J shed 3 bases, with 15 bases lying between them. This CDR3 is CASSGGLARTDTQYF. The CDR3, as DNA: TGTGCCAGCAGCGGGGGGCTAGCGAGGACAGATACGCAGTATTTT.